These T cell receptor beta chains were read from a single sample in a study of blood T cell repertoires in COVID-19. TCRdb's table, derived via immunoSEQ multiplex PCR, lists solely in-frame clones and lacks some. The repertoire holds about 160,000 clones, with about four fifths as singletons. The specimen sequenced was peripheral blood. The receptors originated from a woman aged 60 to 75 with COVID-19, enrolled during active disease. The CDR3 runs from the conserved cysteine through the conserved F or W. The order of the fields is clone size, V gene, D gene, J gene, CDR3 DNA, CDR3 protein. D genes are given only for firm matches. The size field is filled for only some rows; it gives once, few, many or a size class.

NA	TRBV10-3	TRBD1	TRBJ1-1	TGTGCCATCAACCCGGACAGGGCGGGTGAAGCTTTCTTT	CAINPDRAGEAFF
NA	TRBV2	NA	TRBJ1-2	TGTGCCAGCAGGCTAAACTATGGCTACACCTTC	CASRLNYGYTF
NA	TRBV4-2	NA	TRBJ2-2	TGTGCCAGCAGCCCTCATGGGACTCCAGCGTCCGGGGAGCTGTTTTTT	CASSPHGTPASGELFF
NA	TRBV18	NA	TRBJ1-5	TGTGCCAGCTCACCGGACAGTCATCAGCCCCAGCATTTT	CASSPDSHQPQHF
once	TRBV29-1	TRBD2	TRBJ2-3	TGCAGCGTTGATCAAGTAAGCGGGGGAGGCACAGATACGCAGTATTTT	CSVDQVSGGGTDTQYF
NA	TRBV28	NA	TRBJ2-5	TGTGCCAGCAGTTACCAGGGTAGGGAGACCCAGTACTTC	CASSYQGRETQYF
once	TRBV5-1	NA	TRBJ1-1	TGCGCCAGCAGCTCCTTAGACAGCACTCTGAACACTGAAGCTTTCTTT	CASSSLDSTLNTEAFF
NA	TRBV10-2	NA	TRBJ1-4	TGCGCCAGTAGGGGGGGTGAAAAACTGTTTTTT	CASRGGEKLFF
NA	TRBV5-1	NA	TRBJ2-2	TGCACCAGCAGCGCCCCCGATTTAGCGGAGAACACCGGGGAGCTGTTTTTT	CTSSAPDLAENTGELFF
NA	TRBV27	NA	TRBJ1-2	TGTGCCAGCAGCAAGAGAACTTTAGAATCCGGCTACACCTTC	CASSKRTLESGYTF
NA	TRBV11-1	NA	TRBJ2-1	TGTGCCAGCAGCTCCTGGGACTTAGGGGATGAGCAGTTCTTC	CASSSWDLGDEQFF
once	TRBV9	NA	TRBJ2-1	TGTGCCAGCAGCGTAGGGACAGCTTCTTACAATGAGCAGTTCTTC	CASSVGTASYNEQFF
NA	TRBV7-2	NA	TRBJ2-1	TGTGCCAGCAGCTTAGTGGGGCAGGGTTACAATGAGCAGTTCTTC	CASSLVGQGYNEQFF
NA	TRBV27	TRBD1	TRBJ1-5	TGTGCCAGCAGGAAACAGGGGAATGAATTGGGGAATCAGCCCCAGCATTTT	CASRKQGNELGNQPQHF
NA	TRBV24-1	TRBD2	TRBJ2-3	TGTGCCACCAGTGATTTAAAGTCGGGACTAGCGGGAGTAATGGATACGCAGTATTTT	CATSDLKSGLAGVMDTQYF
NA	TRBV5-1	NA	TRBJ2-3	TGCGCCAGCAGCTACGAGGGGGGGATCACAGATACGCAGTATTTT	CASSYEGGITDTQYF
few	TRBV7-3	NA	TRBJ1-6	TGTGCCAGCAGCTTAGGGACACCCAATAATTCACCCCTCCACTTT	CASSLGTPNNSPLHF
NA	TRBV5-6	NA	TRBJ1-1	TGTGCCAGCAGTCTCGGACGGGGATACACTGAAGCTTTCTTT	CASSLGRGYTEAFF
once	TRBV5-4	NA	TRBJ2-2	TGTGCCAGCAGCTTGGAATCAGGGTACGGGGAGCTGTTTTTT	CASSLESGYGELFF
NA	TRBV5-5	NA	TRBJ1-2	TGTGCCAGCAGCTTGGCCACAGAAAACTATGGCTACACCTTC	CASSLATENYGYTF
NA	TRBV19	TRBD1	TRBJ1-2	TGTGCCAGTAAGGGGGCCCCAAGGGGCTACACCTTC	CASKGAPRGYTF
NA	TRBV19	NA	TRBJ1-5	TGTGCCAGTAGTGAGGTCCGGGGGAGGCGCAGCAATCAGCCCCAGCATTTT	CASSEVRGRRSNQPQHF
few	TRBV12-3/TRBV12-4	NA	TRBJ1-1	TGTGCCAGCAGTTCAACGAGAGGTTCAGCTTTCTTT	CASSSTRGSAFF
NA	TRBV13	NA	TRBJ1-1	TGTGCCAGCAGCGCCTCGCGGGCAGTGAGAGCTTTCTTT	CASSASRAVRAFF
NA	TRBV19	TRBD2	TRBJ2-3	TGTGCCAGTAGTATTAGACTAGCGGGGGGAGATACGCAGTATTTT	CASSIRLAGGDTQYF
NA	TRBV4-1	NA	TRBJ1-1	TGCGCCAGCAGCCACCCCGAGACCAGGGGAAATACTGAAGCTTTCTTT	CASSHPETRGNTEAFF
NA	TRBV4-2	TRBD1	TRBJ1-1	TGTGCCAGCAGCCCAGGGGGATGGGATACTGAAGCTTTCTTT	CASSPGGWDTEAFF
NA	TRBV30	TRBD1	TRBJ1-2	TGTGCCTGGAGTCCCGACAGGGGGGGAGGCTACACCTTC	CAWSPDRGGGYTF
NA	TRBV19	TRBD2	TRBJ2-3	TGTGCCAGTAGGGGACTAGCGGGGGGCCAGACAGATACGCAGTATTTT	CASRGLAGGQTDTQYF
NA	TRBV7-9	NA	TRBJ2-5	TGTGCCAGCAGCCCGAAGATCAGGGTAGGAGAGACCCAGTACTTC	CASSPKIRVGETQYF
once	TRBV9	NA	TRBJ1-2	TGTGCCAGCAGCGTAGAGGGAGGGGCTGGCTACACCTTC	CASSVEGGAGYTF
NA	TRBV9	NA	TRBJ2-2	TGTGCCAGCAGCGTAAATACGGGAGTTATCGGGGAGCTGTTTTTT	CASSVNTGVIGELFF
NA	TRBV6-5	NA	TRBJ2-1	TGTGCCAGCAGCCCCCCGGACTTACACAATGAGCAGTTCTTC	CASSPPDLHNEQFF
NA	TRBV27	NA	TRBJ2-7	TGTGCCAGCAGTTCCTCAGGGTTTTCTTATTACGAGCAGTACTTC	CASSSSGFSYYEQYF
NA	TRBV5-1	NA	TRBJ1-1	TGCGCCAGCAGCTTGGATCAGGTTAACACTGAAGCTTTCTTT	CASSLDQVNTEAFF
NA	TRBV2	NA	TRBJ2-1	TGTGCCAGCAGCAGACACGACAATGAGCAGTTCTTC	CASSRHDNEQFF
NA	TRBV5-1	TRBD2	TRBJ2-5	TGCGCCAGCAGCCCGGACGGGAGGGGGGAGACCCAGTACTTC	CASSPDGRGETQYF